Below, 27 T cell receptor beta chains from the same sample are listed, as sequenced in a study of blood T cell repertoires in COVID-19. Libraries were prepared by immunoSEQ multiplex PCR; TCRdb keeps only in-frame clonotypes and omits some of them. The sample lists about 140,000 clones, about 80% occurring once. Sequenced sample: peripheral blood. The origin of the receptors is a woman aged 60-75 years with acute or convalescent COVID-19.

This chain connects TRBV29-1 to TRBJ2-3; no clear D. The length of the CDR3 is 13 residues. Trimming pared 4 bases from V and 1 base from J, leaving 9 bases between. Germline CDR1 SQVTM, CDR2 ANQGSEA. CDR3 region: CSVVFTGTDTQYF. CDR3 nucleotides: TGCAGCGTTGTATTCACGGGCACAGATACGCAGTATTTT.

This clone has just a few counts. This chain links TRBV5-1 with TRBJ2-2; no clear D gene. Trimming cost V 4 bases and J 1 base, with 2 bases left between them. Germline assignment: CDR1 SGHRS and CDR2 YFSETQ. The CDR3 sequence is 12 residues long. CDR3: CASSQNTGELFF. The CDR3 bases are TGCGCCAGCAGCCAGAACACCGGGGAGCTGTTTTTT.

The rearrangement links TRBV6-5 to TRBJ2-2; 10 bases line up with TRBD1. Germline V gene data show CDR1 as MNHEY and CDR2 as SVGAGI. This CDR3 has 15 amino acids. The ends lost 1 base at V and 5 bases at J; junction bases unmatched: 1. CDR3 amino acids: CASSYWTGGTGELFF. The DNA of the CDR3 is TGTGCCAGCAGTTACTGGACAGGGGGGACCGGGGAGCTGTTTTTT.

The chain recombines TRBV21-1 with TRBJ2-3; the table gives TRBD1 as D, unverified against the DNA. TRBV21-1 is shown as a pseudogene. The CDR3 covers 19 residues. The CDR3 nucleotides are TGTGCCAGCAGCAGAAAACCAGGGGGCCGGCCCGGGGACACAGATACGCAGTATTTT. This sequence encodes CASSRKPGGRPGDTDTQYF.

A few counts support this clone. For the CDR3, the DNA is TGTGCCAGCAGTCGTTCGGGCTATGGCTACACCTTC. Protein sequence: CASSRSGYGYTF. V and J are TRBV28 and TRBJ1-2; D call uncertain. Germline V gene data show CDR1 as MDHEN and CDR2 as SYDVKM. There are 12 residues in the CDR3. Trimming left V 5 bases short and J 4 bases short, with 8 bases between.

This clone was observed once. The chain joins TRBV28 to TRBJ2-1, with a weak D call TRBD2 (6 bases). V lost 3 bases and J 10 bases, leaving 7 bases between the germline ends. The germline V gene encodes CDR1 MDHEN and CDR2 SYDVKM. The CDR3 covers 11 residues. This CDR3 reads CASSLGGEQFF. CDR3 nucleotides: TGTGCCAGCAGTTTGGGGGGAGAGCAGTTCTTC.

Regarding this clone: The same CDR3 can be traced to other DNA sequences in this sample. This rearrangement joins TRBV30 to TRBJ1-6; tentative D call: TRBD1 (5 bases). CDR3 size: 15 residues. V dropped 4 bases and J dropped 3 bases, with 13 bases sitting between them. Looked up from germline, CDR1 is GTSNPN and CDR2 is SVGIG (reference sequence). CDR3 DNA sequence: TGTGCCTGGATTCTCCCGGGGGGCTATAATTCACCCCTCCACTTT. It encodes CAWILPGGYNSPLHF. Combining the CDR3 with reference TRBV30 and TRBJ1-6 gives the whole variable domain SQTIHQWPATLVQPVGSPLSLECTVEGTSNPNLYWYRQAAGRGLQLLFYSVGIGQISSEVPQNLSASRPQDRQFILSSKKLLLSDSGFYLCAWILPGGYNSPLHFGNGTRLTVT.

The V and J genes are TRBV7-6 and TRBJ1-4; 9 bases agree with TRBD1. Trimming cost V 5 bases and J 8 bases; bases outside gene matches: 6. Germline CDR1 SGHVS, CDR2 FNYEAQ. The CDR3 has 14 residues. The CDR3 loop is CASSTDRGGEKLFF. CDR3 nucleotides: TGTGCCAGCAGCACGGACAGGGGTGGCGAAAAACTGTTTTTT.

The V gene is TRBV28, the J gene TRBJ1-2; D not resolved. Germline CDR1 MDHEN, CDR2 SYDVKM. V lost 2 bases to trimming and J lost 0 bases, with 16 bases between them. The CDR3 is made up of 17 amino acids. CDR3 region: CASSLPRAGTANYGYTF. Here the CDR3 DNA reads TGTGCCAGCAGTTTACCCCGGGCGGGAACGGCTAACTATGGCTACACCTTC.

The rearrangement uses TRBV18 and TRBJ1-1; D call uncertain. V was clipped by 4 bases and J by 0 bases, with 15 bases between them. Germline loops: CDR1 KGHSH, CDR2 LQKENI. The CDR3 loop spans 16 amino acids. In DNA, the CDR3 is TGTGCCAGCTCACTCACCCGCGGCGAATTGAACACTGAAGCTTTCTTT. Encoded protein: CASSLTRGELNTEAFF. Based on the CDR3 plus reference TRBV18 and TRBJ1-1, the full variable domain is NAGVMQNPRHLVRRRGQEARLRCSPMKGHSHVYWYRQLPEEGLKFMVYLQKENIIDESGMPKERFSAEFPKEGPSILRIQQVVRGDSAAYFCASSLTRGELNTEAFFGQGTRLTVV.

This clone occurred once. The rearrangement joins TRBV24-1 to TRBJ2-1, with TRBD2 matching 8 bases. The J segment lost 1 base and the V segment lost 10 bases, leaving 8 bases of the junction unmatched. The germline CDR1 and CDR2 sequences are KGHDR and SFDVKD. There are 15 residues in the CDR3. The CDR3 loop is CATSSGRGSYNEQFF. CDR3 sequence (DNA): TGTGCCACGTCAAGCGGGAGAGGATCCTACAATGAGCAGTTCTTC.

V gene TRBV5-6 combines with J gene TRBJ2-7; 12 bases map to TRBD2. The germline V gene encodes CDR1 SGHDT and CDR2 YYEEEE. After removal of 3 bases from V and 4 bases from J, the junction contained 2 bases not matched to a gene. This CDR3 has 14 residues. The CDR3 DNA reads as TGTGCCAGCAGCTCTCTAGCGGGAGGGTACGAGCAGTACTTC. It specifies CASSSLAGGYEQYF.

This rearrangement joins TRBV5-4 to TRBJ2-6; D unclear. CDR1 SGHNT and CDR2 YYREEE come from the germline V gene (reference sequence). The CDR3 runs 15 residues. The germline V and J ends were trimmed by 4 bases and 0 bases, with 8 bases remaining between them. DNA for the CDR3: TGTGCCAGCAGCAGTACAGACTCTGGGGCCAACGTCCTGACTTTC. Protein product: CASSSTDSGANVLTF.

This sequence joins TRBV5-1 and TRBJ2-7, with TRBD1 matching 7 bases. The CDR3 is made up of 15 amino acids. The ends lost 3 bases at V and 2 bases at J; junction bases unmatched: 8. CDR1 SGHRS and CDR2 YFSETQ come from the germline V gene. The CDR3, as DNA: TGCGCCAGCAGCTACGGGACAGAATCCACCTACGAGCAGTACTTC. This sequence encodes CASSYGTESTYEQYF.

This chain uses TRBV2 with TRBJ2-7, with D possibly being TRBD2 (5 bases). The germline CDR1 and CDR2 sequences are SNHLY and FYNNEI. The CDR3 extends over 11 amino acids. The germline V and J ends were trimmed by 7 bases and 3 bases, with 7 bases remaining between them. This CDR3 is CASKEGYEQYF. CDR3 sequence (DNA): TGTGCCAGCAAAGAGGGCTACGAGCAGTACTTC.

The V call is TRBV2, the J call TRBJ1-1; D call uncertain. The CDR3 covers 11 residues. Germline V gene lookup returns CDR1 SNHLY and CDR2 FYNNEI. V dropped 4 bases and J dropped 7 bases, with 7 bases sitting between them. CDR3 coding DNA: TGTGCCAGCAGTGTATTCGGTGAAGCTTTCTTT. It specifies CASSVFGEAFF.

The V gene is TRBV3-1 (or the pseudogene TRBV3-2), the J gene TRBJ1-2; 11 bases map to TRBD1. This CDR3 region has 18 residues. The germline V gene has CDR1 LGHDT and CDR2 YNNKEL (reference sequence). V shed 4 bases, J shed 3 bases, and the junction held 13 bases outside the gene matches. CDR3 sequence reads: CASSPWTGGFPRHYGYTF. Here the CDR3 DNA reads TGTGCCAGCAGCCCCTGGACAGGGGGCTTCCCTCGCCACTATGGCTACACCTTC.

This clone was picked up one time. The chain combines TRBV5-5 with TRBJ1-3; D possibly corresponds to TRBD1 (5 bases). Between the trimmed V and J ends, which lost 2 bases and 0 bases, there was a span of 15 bases. The germline gives CDR1 SGHKS, CDR2 YYEKEE (reference sequence). This CDR3 region has 17 residues. Here the CDR3 DNA reads TGTGCCAGCAGCTTTGCGGGACGGACCCTCTCTGGAAACACCATATATTTT. Residues: CASSFAGRTLSGNTIYF.

The chain couples TRBV5-6 to TRBJ2-1, with 12 bases lining up with TRBD2. Germline V gene lookup returns CDR1 SGHDT and CDR2 YYEEEE. This CDR3 has 16 residues. V trimming: 1 base; J trimming: 10 bases; junction bases outside the gene matches: 9. The CDR3 reads CASSLSGGLAGPEQFF. The CDR3 DNA is TGTGCCAGCAGCTTGTCTGGGGGACTAGCGGGCCCGGAGCAGTTCTTC.

In its sample, this clone was seen many times. The V call is TRBV9, the J call TRBJ2-7; possibly TRBD2 for D (5 bases). CDR1 and CDR2 from the germline V gene are SGDLS and YYNGEE. This CDR3 has 14 residues. V was pared by 2 bases and J by 9 bases, with 18 bases between. CDR3 in amino acids: CASSVGGGTVRQYF. CDR3 in DNA: TGTGCCAGCAGCGTTGGCGGAGGAACTGTTAGGCAGTACTTC.

The rearrangement joins TRBV2 to TRBJ1-4, with a possible D match to TRBD1 (5 bases). CDR3 length: 12 amino acids. The germline V and J ends were trimmed by 7 bases and 8 bases, with 11 bases remaining between them. Per germline, CDR1 SNHLY and CDR2 FYNNEI. The CDR3 spells CASNQGFEKLFF. CDR3 sequence (DNA): TGTGCCAGCAATCAGGGCTTCGAAAAACTGTTTTTT.

The V call is TRBV15, the J call TRBJ2-1; 9 bases fit TRBD2. This CDR3 has 17 amino acids. Trimming at V came to 0 bases and at J to 5 bases, leaving 8 bases not matched to a gene. The germline V gene has CDR1 LNHNV and CDR2 YYDKDF (reference sequence). CDR3 in DNA: TGTGCCACCAGCAGAGATAAGGGCGCTAGCGGGAACAATGAGCAGTTCTTC. Residues: CATSRDKGASGNNEQFF.

The gene calls are TRBV7-8 and TRBJ2-7; no reliable D call. This CDR3 contains 15 residues. V shed 1 base and J shed 3 bases, with 13 bases lying between them. CDR1 is SGHVS and CDR2 is FQNEAQ in the germline V gene. CDR3 coding DNA: TGTGCCAGCAGCTTAGTCTGGGCCACAAACTACGAGCAGTACTTC. This gives the protein CASSLVWATNYEQYF. Variable domain in full (rest from reference TRBV7-8 and TRBJ2-7): GAGVSQSPRYKVAKRGQDVALRCDPISGHVSLFWYQQALGQGPEFLTYFQNEAQLDKSGLPSDRFFAERPEGSVSTLKIQRTQQEDSAVYLCASSLVWATNYEQYFGPGTRLTVT.

In its sample, this clone was seen a few times. This chain joins TRBV7-8 and TRBJ1-5, with 8 bases matching TRBD1. From germline, CDR1 is SGHVS and CDR2 FQNEAQ. J lost 9 bases, V lost 3 bases, and 7 bases had no gene match. CDR3 length equals 14 residues. This chain's CDR3 is CASSLGTGVGPQHF. The CDR3 DNA reads as TGTGCCAGCAGCTTGGGGACAGGCGTCGGGCCCCAGCATTTT. The full variable domain, its missing parts supplied by reference TRBV7-8 and TRBJ1-5, is GAGVSQSPRYKVAKRGQDVALRCDPISGHVSLFWYQQALGQGPEFLTYFQNEAQLDKSGLPSDRFFAERPEGSVSTLKIQRTQQEDSAVYLCASSLGTGVGPQHFGDGTRLSIL.

This clone has more than one count but fewer than ten. The rearrangement joins TRBV13 to TRBJ2-3, with 7 bases that match TRBD2. CDR1 PRHDT and CDR2 FYEKMQ come from the germline V gene (reference sequence). The CDR3 runs 16 residues. J lost 1 base, V lost 0 bases, and 4 bases had no gene match. The CDR3 coding sequence is TGTGCCAGCAGCTTAGGCCAGGGACTACGCACAGATACGCAGTATTTT. Amino acids: CASSLGQGLRTDTQYF.

The chain employs TRBV10-3 and TRBJ1-2; no firm D call. This CDR3 is built from 15 residues. V lost 7 bases and J 2 bases, leaving 17 bases between the germline ends. CDR1 is ENHRY and CDR2 is SYGVKD in the germline V gene. The chain's CDR3 is CAIIVSVGQNYGYTF. The DNA of the CDR3 is TGTGCCATCATTGTCTCGGTTGGGCAAAACTATGGCTACACCTTC.

This clone was found once. The V call is TRBV6-5, the J call TRBJ2-7; TRBD2 aligns across 7 bases. J was trimmed by 5 bases and V by 5 bases; bases with no gene match: 12. This CDR3 has 15 residues. Germline assignment: CDR1 MNHEY and CDR2 SVGAGI. The chain's CDR3 is CASSPPWGGRDEQYF. The DNA for the CDR3 is TGTGCCAGCAGTCCACCGTGGGGGGGGAGGGACGAGCAGTACTTC.